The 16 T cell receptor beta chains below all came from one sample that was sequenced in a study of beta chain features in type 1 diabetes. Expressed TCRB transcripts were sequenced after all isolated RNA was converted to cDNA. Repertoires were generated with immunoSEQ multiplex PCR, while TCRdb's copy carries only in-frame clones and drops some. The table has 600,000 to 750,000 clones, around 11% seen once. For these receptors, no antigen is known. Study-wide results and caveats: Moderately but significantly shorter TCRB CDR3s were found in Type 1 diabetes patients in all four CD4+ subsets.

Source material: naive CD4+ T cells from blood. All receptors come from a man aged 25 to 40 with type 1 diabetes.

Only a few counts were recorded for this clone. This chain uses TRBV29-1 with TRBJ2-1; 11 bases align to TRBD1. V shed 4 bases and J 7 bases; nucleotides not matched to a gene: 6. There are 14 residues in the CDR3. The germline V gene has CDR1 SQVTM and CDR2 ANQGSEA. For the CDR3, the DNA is TGCAGCGTTGTGGGACAGGGGGGACGGAATGAGCAGTTCTTC. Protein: CSVVGQGGRNEQFF.

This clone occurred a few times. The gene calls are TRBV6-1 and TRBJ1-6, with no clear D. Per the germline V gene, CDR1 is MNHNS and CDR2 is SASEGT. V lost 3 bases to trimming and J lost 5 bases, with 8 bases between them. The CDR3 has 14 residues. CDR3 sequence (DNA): TGTGCCAGCAGTGATCGAGGGAATAATTCACCCCTCCACTTT. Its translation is CASSDRGNNSPLHF.

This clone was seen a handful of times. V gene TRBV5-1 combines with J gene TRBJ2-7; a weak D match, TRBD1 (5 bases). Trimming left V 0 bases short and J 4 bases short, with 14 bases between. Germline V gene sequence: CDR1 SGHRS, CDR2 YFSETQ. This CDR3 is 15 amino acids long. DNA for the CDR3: TGCGCCAGCAGCTTGGGGGGCCCCATAGGATACGAGCAGTACTTC. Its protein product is CASSLGGPIGYEQYF.

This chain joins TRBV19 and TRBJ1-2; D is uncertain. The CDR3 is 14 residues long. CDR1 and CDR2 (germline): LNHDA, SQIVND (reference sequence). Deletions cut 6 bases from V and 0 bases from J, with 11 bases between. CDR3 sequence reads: CASSPGLANYGYTF. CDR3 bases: TGTGCCAGTAGCCCTGGACTTGCTAACTATGGCTACACCTTC.

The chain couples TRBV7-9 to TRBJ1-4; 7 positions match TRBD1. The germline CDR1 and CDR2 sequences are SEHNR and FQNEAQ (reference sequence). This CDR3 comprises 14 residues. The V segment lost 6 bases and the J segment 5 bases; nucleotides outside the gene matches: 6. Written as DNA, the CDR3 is TGTGCCAGCAGGACGGGACAGCTGAATGAAAAACTGTTTTTT. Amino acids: CASRTGQLNEKLFF.

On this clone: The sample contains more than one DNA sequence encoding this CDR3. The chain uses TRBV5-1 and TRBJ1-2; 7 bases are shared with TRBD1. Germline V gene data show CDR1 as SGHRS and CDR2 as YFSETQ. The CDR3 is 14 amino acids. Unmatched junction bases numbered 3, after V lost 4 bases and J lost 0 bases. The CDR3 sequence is CASSLGQANYGYTF. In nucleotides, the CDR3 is TGCGCCAGCAGCCTAGGACAGGCTAACTATGGCTACACCTTC.

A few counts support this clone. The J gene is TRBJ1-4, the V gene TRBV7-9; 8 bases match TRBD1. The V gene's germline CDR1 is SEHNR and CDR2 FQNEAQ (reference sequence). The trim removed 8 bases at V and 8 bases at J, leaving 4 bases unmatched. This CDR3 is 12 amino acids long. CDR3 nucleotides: TGTGCCAGCCCCACAGGGGGAGAAAAACTGTTTTTT. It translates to CASPTGGEKLFF.

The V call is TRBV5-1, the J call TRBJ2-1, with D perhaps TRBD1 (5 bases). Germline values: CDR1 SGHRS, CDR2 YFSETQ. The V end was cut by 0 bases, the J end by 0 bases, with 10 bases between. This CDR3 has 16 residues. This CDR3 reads CASSLAPDSSYNEQFF. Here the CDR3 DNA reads TGCGCCAGCAGCTTGGCCCCTGACAGCTCCTACAATGAGCAGTTCTTC.

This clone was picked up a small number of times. The CDR3 is CAWSLRLISYEQYF. The CDR3 DNA is TGTGCCTGGAGTTTGCGTCTTATCTCTTACGAGCAGTACTTC. The chain uses TRBV30 and TRBJ2-7; D remains ambiguous. The CDR3 spans 14 residues. The germline V gene has CDR1 GTSNPN and CDR2 SVGIG (reference sequence). The V end lost 2 bases, the J end lost 4 bases, and 15 bases lay between the germline ends.

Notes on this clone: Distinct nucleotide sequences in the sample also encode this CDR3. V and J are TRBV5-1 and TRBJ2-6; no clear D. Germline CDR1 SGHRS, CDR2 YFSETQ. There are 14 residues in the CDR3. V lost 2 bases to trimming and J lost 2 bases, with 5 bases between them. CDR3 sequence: CASSLVAGANVLTF. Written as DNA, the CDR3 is TGCGCCAGCAGCTTAGTGGCTGGGGCCAACGTCCTGACTTTC.

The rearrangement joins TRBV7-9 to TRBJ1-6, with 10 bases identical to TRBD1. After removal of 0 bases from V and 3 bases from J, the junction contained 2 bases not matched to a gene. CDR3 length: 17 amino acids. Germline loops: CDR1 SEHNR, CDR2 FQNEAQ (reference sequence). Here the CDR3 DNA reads TGTGCCAGCAGCTTAGCCGGGACAGGGGACTATAATTCACCCCTCCACTTT. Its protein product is CASSLAGTGDYNSPLHF.

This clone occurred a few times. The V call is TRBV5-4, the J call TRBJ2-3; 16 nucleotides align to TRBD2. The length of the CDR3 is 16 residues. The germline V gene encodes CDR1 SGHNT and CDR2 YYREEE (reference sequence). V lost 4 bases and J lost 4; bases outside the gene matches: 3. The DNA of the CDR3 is TGTGCCAGCAGCAGGGGACTAGCGGGGGGGCCAGATACGCAGTATTTT. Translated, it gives CASSRGLAGGPDTQYF.

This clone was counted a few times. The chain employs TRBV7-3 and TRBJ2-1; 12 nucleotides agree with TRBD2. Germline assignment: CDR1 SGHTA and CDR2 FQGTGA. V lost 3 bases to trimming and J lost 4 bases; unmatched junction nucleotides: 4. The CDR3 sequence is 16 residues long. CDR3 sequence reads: CASSLTSGGFYNEQFF. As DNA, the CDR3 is TGTGCCAGCAGCTTGACTAGCGGGGGATTTTACAATGAGCAGTTCTTC.

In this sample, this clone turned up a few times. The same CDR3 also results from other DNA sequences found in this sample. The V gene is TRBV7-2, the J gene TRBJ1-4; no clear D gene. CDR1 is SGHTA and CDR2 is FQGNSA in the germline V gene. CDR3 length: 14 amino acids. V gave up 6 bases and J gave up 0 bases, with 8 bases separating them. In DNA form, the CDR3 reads TGTGCCAGCAGTCTGACGGCAACTAATGAAAAACTGTTTTTT. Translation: CASSLTATNEKLFF.

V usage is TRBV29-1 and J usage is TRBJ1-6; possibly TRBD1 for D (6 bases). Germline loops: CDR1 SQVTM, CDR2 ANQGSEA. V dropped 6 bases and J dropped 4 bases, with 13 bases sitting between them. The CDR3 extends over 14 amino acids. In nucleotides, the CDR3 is TGCAGCGTGGTGACAGGCGATTATAATTCACCCCTCCACTTT. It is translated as CSVVTGDYNSPLHF.

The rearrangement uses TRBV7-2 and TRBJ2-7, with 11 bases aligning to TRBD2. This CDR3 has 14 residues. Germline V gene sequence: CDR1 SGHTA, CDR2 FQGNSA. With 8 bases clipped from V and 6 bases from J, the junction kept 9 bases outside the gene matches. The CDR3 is CASQRSGLAGEQYF. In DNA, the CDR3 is TGTGCCAGCCAGAGATCCGGACTAGCGGGCGAGCAGTACTTC.